The 23 T cell receptor beta chains below were found in one sample sequenced in a study of cytomegalovirus exposure and HLA in healthy donors. PCR employed 60 Vbeta and 13 Jbeta primers. Libraries were prepared by immunoSEQ multiplex PCR; TCRdb keeps only in-frame clonotypes and omits some of them. Here the sample spans 130,000 or so clones, more than 60% being singletons. Sequencing input: PBMCs. These receptors were taken from a man between 35 and 55 years old in good health and CMV-seronegative.

This clone has just a few counts. This sequence joins TRBV7-2 and TRBJ1-1; 9 bases fit TRBD1. The CDR3 runs to 14 residues. With 3 bases clipped from V and 7 bases from J, the junction kept 6 bases outside the gene matches. CDR1 SGHTA and CDR2 FQGNSA come from the germline V gene. The CDR3 protein is CASSFSGQGREAFF. The CDR3 nucleotides read TGTGCCAGCAGCTTCTCAGGACAGGGGCGTGAAGCTTTCTTT.

J is TRBJ2-3 and V is TRBV5-1, with 7 nucleotides matching TRBD1. J gave up 2 bases and V 2 bases, and 2 bases lay outside the gene matches. Germline V gene data show CDR1 as SGHRS and CDR2 as YFSETQ. CDR3 length: 14 residues. In DNA, the CDR3 is TGCGCCAGCAGCTTCGGGACAGTCACAGATACGCAGTATTTT. As protein: CASSFGTVTDTQYF.

The chain combines TRBV6-1 with TRBJ1-2, with D perhaps matching TRBD1 (6 bases). This CDR3 comprises 15 residues. The V and J ends lost 4 bases and 2 bases respectively, with 14 bases between them. Germline V gives CDR1 MNHNS, CDR2 SASEGT. This CDR3 reads CASSGETGANYGYTF. The DNA of the CDR3 is TGTGCCAGCAGTGGAGAGACAGGAGCAAACTATGGCTACACCTTC.

This rearrangement joins TRBV18 to TRBJ2-3; 9 bases are a match to TRBD1. In germline, CDR1 is KGHSH, CDR2 LQKENI. With 6 bases clipped from V and 4 bases from J, the junction kept 11 bases outside the gene matches. The CDR3 contains 16 residues. The CDR3 protein is CASSPPQGQGSDTQYF. CDR3 nucleotide sequence: TGTGCCAGCTCCCCTCCTCAGGGACAGGGATCAGATACGCAGTATTTT.

V gene TRBV19 combines with J gene TRBJ2-5; D may be TRBD1 (5 bases). The CDR3 contains 14 residues. The germline gives CDR1 LNHDA, CDR2 SQIVND (reference sequence). Trimming pared 3 bases from V and 3 bases from J, leaving 11 bases between. This chain's CDR3 is CASSMGGAEETQYF. In DNA, the CDR3 is TGTGCCAGTAGTATGGGTGGGGCAGAAGAGACCCAGTACTTC.

This chain uses TRBV19 with TRBJ1-3; the D is unclear. The CDR3 contains 13 residues. Trimming removed 5 bases from V and 0 bases from J, with 5 bases in between. The germline CDR1 and CDR2 sequences are LNHDA and SQIVND (reference sequence). CDR3 bases: TGTGCCAGTAGTTGGAGCTCTGGAAACACCATATATTTT. This sequence encodes CASSWSSGNTIYF.

This clone was picked up one time. The genes are TRBV29-1 and TRBJ2-7, with TRBD2 matching 7 bases. Germline-derived CDR1 and CDR2 are SQVTM and ANQGSEA. This CDR3 contains 13 residues. The J segment lost 0 bases and the V segment lost 4 bases, leaving 3 bases of the junction unmatched. The CDR3 region has the DNA TGCAGCGTTGGAGCGGGGCCCTCCTACGAGCAGTACTTC. This encodes CSVGAGPSYEQYF.

The table lists this clone with many counts. The chain is built from TRBV29-1 and TRBJ2-1; D remains ambiguous. The germline V gene encodes CDR1 SQVTM and CDR2 ANQGSEA. The V gene lost 8 bases and the J gene lost 5 bases, with 16 bases spanning the gap. The CDR3 sequence is 13 residues long. The CDR3 coding sequence is TGCAGCTTGTACACCCCATATGACAATGAGCAGTTCTTC. Protein sequence: CSLYTPYDNEQFF.

The chain employs TRBV29-1 and TRBJ2-6, with TRBD2 as a possible D gene (5 bases). Germline V gene data show CDR1 as SQVTM and CDR2 as ANQGSEA. The CDR3 has 13 residues. Deletions cut 7 bases from V and 1 base from J, with 8 bases between. The CDR3 region is CSAGISGANVLTF. The CDR3 bases are TGCAGCGCCGGGATTTCTGGGGCCAACGTCCTGACTTTC.

The chain combines TRBV5-8 with TRBJ2-7; possibly TRBD1 for D (6 bases). V was clipped by 5 bases and J by 3 bases, with 12 bases between them. The CDR3 sequence is 13 residues long. Germline loops: CDR1 SGHTS, CDR2 YDEGEE. The CDR3 DNA reads as TGTGCCAGCAGTTCTGGACAGATCTACGAGCAGTACTTC. Translated, it gives CASSSGQIYEQYF.

This clone was seen a few times. The J gene is TRBJ2-7, the V gene TRBV11-2; D is possibly TRBD1 (6 bases). The CDR3 runs 15 residues. Germline CDR1 SGHAT, CDR2 FQNNGV. Trimming removed 6 bases from V and 3 bases from J, with 18 bases in between. CDR3 sequence reads: CASRPLGTTDYEQYF. The CDR3 bases are TGTGCCAGCAGACCGTTGGGGACAACAGACTACGAGCAGTACTTC. The full variable domain, rest sourced from reference TRBV11-2 and TRBJ2-7, is EAGVAQSPRYKIIEKRQSVAFWCNPISGHATLYWYQQILGQGPKLLIQFQNNGVVDDSQLPKDRFSAERLKGVDSTLKIQPAKLEDSAVYLCASRPLGTTDYEQYFGPGTRLTVT.

The chain joins TRBV27 to TRBJ2-7, with 9 nucleotides matching TRBD1. There are 14 residues in the CDR3. Germline assignment: CDR1 MNHEY and CDR2 SMNVEV (reference sequence). Unmatched junction bases numbered 3, after V lost 6 bases and J lost 0 bases. CDR3 nucleotides: TGTGCCAGCAGGGGGGACAGGGACTCCTACGAGCAGTACTTC. It translates to CASRGDRDSYEQYF.

The CDR3 is CASSPGTGGDQPQHF. CDR3 DNA: TGTGCCAGCAGCCCTGGGACAGGGGGGGATCAGCCCCAGCATTTT. The chain links TRBV7-8 to TRBJ1-5; 11 positions agree with TRBD1. The trim removed 5 bases at V and 5 bases at J, leaving 5 bases unmatched. The germline CDR1 and CDR2 sequences are SGHVS and FQNEAQ. The CDR3 contains 15 residues.

J is TRBJ1-1 and V is TRBV14; tentative D call: TRBD1 (5 bases). The germline gives CDR1 SGHDN, CDR2 FVKESK. The length of the CDR3 is 15 residues. With 4 bases removed from V and 4 bases from J, the gap between germline ends came to 16 bases. The CDR3 DNA reads as TGTGCCAGCAGCCCGGGCGGGGGGGAGATCACTGAAGCTTTCTTT. Translated, it gives CASSPGGGEITEAFF.

This clone showed up just a few times. The chain combines TRBV6-5 with TRBJ1-2; 8 nucleotides align to TRBD1. Looked up from germline, CDR1 is MNHEY and CDR2 is SVGAGI. Trimming removed 6 bases from V and 2 bases from J; junction bases left unmatched: 8. The CDR3 has 15 residues. The CDR3 region is CASRYRTGRNYGYTF. The CDR3, as DNA: TGTGCCAGCAGATACCGGACAGGGCGGAACTATGGCTACACCTTC.

The rearrangement uses TRBV5-1 and TRBJ2-7, with D perhaps TRBD1 (7 bases). Germline V gene sequence: CDR1 SGHRS, CDR2 YFSETQ. This CDR3 has 15 amino acids. V was shortened by 7 bases and J by 4 bases, with 21 bases between the two germline ends. The CDR3 sequence is CASSLGGSAGYEQYF. The CDR3 coding sequence is TGCGCCAGCTCTTTAGGGGGCAGCGCGGGGTACGAGCAGTACTTC.

The chain has TRBV7-2 and TRBJ2-7; 8 bases map to TRBD2. CDR1 is SGHTA and CDR2 is FQGNSA in the germline V gene. V gave up 1 base and J gave up 2 bases; unmatched junction bases: 7. This CDR3 comprises 16 residues. CDR3 amino acids: CASSLDAGGGTYEQYF. CDR3 DNA: TGTGCCAGCAGCTTAGATGCGGGGGGTGGGACCTACGAGCAGTACTTC.

The rearrangement links TRBV13 to TRBJ2-5, with TRBD2 matching 10 bases. The CDR3 consists of 13 residues. Germline assignment: CDR1 PRHDT and CDR2 FYEKMQ (reference sequence). The J segment lost 6 bases and the V segment lost 4 bases, leaving 2 bases of the junction unmatched. CDR3 sequence reads: CASSWGLAQTQYF. The CDR3 nucleotides are TGTGCCAGCAGCTGGGGACTAGCGCAGACCCAGTACTTC.

The chain joins TRBV5-1 to TRBJ2-1, with 8 bases matching TRBD2. Germline-derived CDR1 and CDR2 are SGHRS and YFSETQ. CDR3 size: 15 residues. V lost 9 bases and J lost 3; bases outside the gene matches: 11. CDR3 nucleotide sequence: TGCGCCACCACCCGGGAGGGATCAGGCTACAATGAGCAGTTCTTC. This sequence encodes CATTREGSGYNEQFF.

This clone was recorded only once. The rearrangement uses TRBV21-1 and TRBJ2-7; TRBD1, as called in the table, went unchecked against the DNA. TRBV21-1 is annotated as a pseudogene. The CDR3 sequence is 15 residues long. CDR3 region: CASSPLDRLSYEQYF. CDR3 DNA: TGTGCCAGCTCTCCCCTAGACAGGCTTTCCTACGAGCAGTACTTC.

CDR3: CATSRDEGGDYGYTF. The CDR3 nucleotides are TGTGCCACCAGCAGAGATGAAGGGGGTGACTATGGCTACACCTTC. J is TRBJ1-2 and V is TRBV15; D might be TRBD1 (6 bases). The V end was cut by 0 bases, the J end by 3 bases, with 11 bases between. Germline CDR1 is LNHNV and CDR2 is YYDKDF (reference sequence). The CDR3 loop spans 15 amino acids.

J is TRBJ1-5 and V is TRBV5-1; the match to TRBD1 covers 7 bases. CDR1 and CDR2 from the germline V gene are SGHRS and YFSETQ. V shed 2 bases, J shed 0 bases, and the junction held 2 bases outside the gene matches. CDR3 length equals 15 residues. The CDR3 protein is CASSLTGDSNQPQHF. The DNA for the CDR3 is TGCGCCAGCAGCTTAACAGGGGATAGCAATCAGCCCCAGCATTTT.

This clone was recorded a few times. The chain couples TRBV29-1 to TRBJ2-4, with 9 bases matching TRBD2. The CDR3 is 16 amino acids. J was trimmed by 4 bases and V by 2 bases; bases with no gene match: 9. Germline CDR1 SQVTM, CDR2 ANQGSEA. The CDR3 DNA sequence: TGCAGCGTTGAATATTGGCTAGCGGGGCTTAAAAACATTCAGTACTTC. Protein: CSVEYWLAGLKNIQYF.